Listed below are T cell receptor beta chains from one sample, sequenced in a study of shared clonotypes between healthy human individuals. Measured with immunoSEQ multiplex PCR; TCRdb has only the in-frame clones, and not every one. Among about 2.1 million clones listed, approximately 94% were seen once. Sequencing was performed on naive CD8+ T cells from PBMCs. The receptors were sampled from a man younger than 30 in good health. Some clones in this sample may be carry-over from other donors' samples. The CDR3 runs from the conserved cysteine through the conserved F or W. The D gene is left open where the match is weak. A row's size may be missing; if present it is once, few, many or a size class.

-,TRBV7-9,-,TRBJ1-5,TGTGCCAGCCGCAAGGAGGGGATTAATCAGCCCCAGCATTTT,CASRKEGINQPQHF
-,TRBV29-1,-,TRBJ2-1,TGCAGCGCGCAACCGGGACCCCTCTACAATGAGCAGTTCTTC,CSAQPGPLYNEQFF
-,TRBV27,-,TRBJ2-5,TGTGCCAGCAGTTTATCGATGGCCTCAAAAGAGACCCAGTACTTC,CASSLSMASKETQYF
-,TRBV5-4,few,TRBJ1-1,TGTGCCAGCAGCTCCTGGAGGGAAGCTTTCTTT,CASSSWREAFF
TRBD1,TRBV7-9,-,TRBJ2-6,TGTGCCAGCAGCCTCAGGACAGGCTCTGGGGCCAACGTCCTGACTTTC,CASSLRTGSGANVLTF
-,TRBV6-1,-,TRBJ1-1,TGTGCCAGCACCTGGACAGAGAACACTGAAGCTTTCTTT,CASTWTENTEAFF
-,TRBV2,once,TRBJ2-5,TGTGCCAGCAGTGATTTGGAGGGGCAAATCACCCAGTACTTC,CASSDLEGQITQYF
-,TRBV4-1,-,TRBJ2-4,TGCGCCAGCAGCCAAGGTGGCAGAAAAAACATTCAGTACTTC,CASSQGGRKNIQYF
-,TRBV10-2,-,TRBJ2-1,TGCGCCAGCGGGGATCTTATCTACAATGAGCAGTTCTTC,CASGDLIYNEQFF
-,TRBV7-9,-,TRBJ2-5,TGTGCCAGCAGCTTCTTTGGGGTCCAAGAGACCCAGTACTTC,CASSFFGVQETQYF
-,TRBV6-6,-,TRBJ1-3,TGTGCCAGCAGCTCCGGGCCTACCATCTCTGGAAACACCATATATTTT,CASSSGPTISGNTIYF
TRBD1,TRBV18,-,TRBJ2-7,TGTGCCAGCTCACCACCAACCGGGACAGGGGGCATCTCCTACGAGCAGTACTTC,CASSPPTGTGGISYEQYF
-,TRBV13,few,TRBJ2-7,TGTGCCAGCAGCTCCCGGGACTCCTCCTACGAGCAGTACTTC,CASSSRDSSYEQYF
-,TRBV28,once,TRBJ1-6,TGTGCCAGCAGTTCCAGGTCTAGCTATTATAATTCACCCCTCCACTTT,CASSSRSSYYNSPLHF
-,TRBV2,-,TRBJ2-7,TGTGCCAGCAGTGAAGGACAGGATTACGAGCAGTACTTC,CASSEGQDYEQYF
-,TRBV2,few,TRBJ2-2,TGTGCCAGCAGGGGCCCCGGGGAGCTGTTTTTT,CASRGPGELFF
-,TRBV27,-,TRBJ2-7,TGTGCCAGCAGTTTAAGGCAGGGTGACTACGAGCAGTACTTC,CASSLRQGDYEQYF
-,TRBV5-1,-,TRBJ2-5,TGCGCCAGCAGCTTGGCCGGCGGGATATACCAAGAGACCCAGTACTTC,CASSLAGGIYQETQYF
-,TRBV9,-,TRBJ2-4,TGTGCCAGCAGCAATACGGGACTAGCCAAAAACATTCAGTACTTC,CASSNTGLAKNIQYF
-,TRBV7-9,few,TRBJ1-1,TGTGCCAGCAGCTTTTTGAACACTGAAGCTTTCTTT,CASSFLNTEAFF
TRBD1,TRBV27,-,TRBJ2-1,TGTGCCAGCAGTTTAGCTTGGGCAGGGGGTAGCTCCTACAATGAGCAGTTCTTC,CASSLAWAGGSSYNEQFF
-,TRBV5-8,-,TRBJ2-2,TGTGCCAGCAGCTTGAAAAGTCCGAACACCGGGGAGCTGTTTTTT,CASSLKSPNTGELFF
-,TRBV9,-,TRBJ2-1,TGTGCCAGCAGCGTAGGGAAGGAGGTCACCTACAATGAGCAGTTCTTC,CASSVGKEVTYNEQFF
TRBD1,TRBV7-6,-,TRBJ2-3,TGTGCCAGCAGCTTGGGGACAGGGAGTTCAGATACGCAGTATTTT,CASSLGTGSSDTQYF